This record concerns one TCR beta chain sequence. The data belong to a study of blood T cell repertoires in COVID-19. Data came from immunoSEQ multiplex PCR; TCRdb stores just in-frame clones and leaves some out. Altogether fewer than 500,000 clones are present, roughly 89% being singletons, with the ten largest covering 4% to 4.5%. Source material: peripheral blood. This clonotype was obtained from a woman aged 30 to 39 with acute or convalescent COVID-19.

The CDR3 sequence is CASLRGGRDEQYF. The CDR3 DNA follows: TGTGCCAGCCTGCGGGGGGGCCGGGACGAGCAGTACTTC. This rearrangement joins TRBV2 to TRBJ2-7; 9 bases align to TRBD2. This CDR3 is built from 13 residues. CDR1 and CDR2 from the germline V gene are SNHLY and FYNNEI. The J segment lost 5 bases and the V segment lost 8 bases, leaving 7 bases of the junction unmatched. Complete variable domain (other parts from reference TRBV2 and TRBJ2-7): EPEVTQTPSHQVTQMGQEVILRCVPISNHLYFYWYRQILGQKVEFLVSFYNNEISEKSEIFDDQFSVERPDGSNFTLKIRSTKLEDSAMYFCASLRGGRDEQYFGPGTRLTVT.